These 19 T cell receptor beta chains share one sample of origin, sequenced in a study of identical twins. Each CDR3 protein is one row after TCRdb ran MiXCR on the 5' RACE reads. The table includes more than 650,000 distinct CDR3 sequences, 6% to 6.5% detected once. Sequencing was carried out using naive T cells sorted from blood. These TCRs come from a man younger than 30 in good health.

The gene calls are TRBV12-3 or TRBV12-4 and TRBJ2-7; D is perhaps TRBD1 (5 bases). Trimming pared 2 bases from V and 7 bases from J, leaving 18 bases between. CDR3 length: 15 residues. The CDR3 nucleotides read TGTGCCAGCAGTTTATGGCGGATGGACATAATAGAGCAGTACTTC. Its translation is CASSLWRMDIIEQYF.

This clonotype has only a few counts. CDR3 region: CASSYRGDGTEAFF. The CDR3 DNA reads TGTGCCAGCAGTTACAGGGGTGACGGTACTGAAGCTTTCTTT. This chain uses TRBV6-5 with TRBJ1-1; D is perhaps TRBD1 (5 bases). Trimming cost V 2 bases and J 5 bases, with 12 bases left between them. The CDR3 contains 14 residues. Germline lookup yields CDR1 MNHEY and CDR2 SVGAGI.

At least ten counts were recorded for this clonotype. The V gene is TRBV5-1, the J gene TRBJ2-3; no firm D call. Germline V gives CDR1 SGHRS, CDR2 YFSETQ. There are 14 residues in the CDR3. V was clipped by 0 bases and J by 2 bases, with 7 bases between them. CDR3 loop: CASSLDLDTDTQYF. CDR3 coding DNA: TGCGCCAGCAGCTTGGATCTCGACACAGATACGCAGTATTTT.

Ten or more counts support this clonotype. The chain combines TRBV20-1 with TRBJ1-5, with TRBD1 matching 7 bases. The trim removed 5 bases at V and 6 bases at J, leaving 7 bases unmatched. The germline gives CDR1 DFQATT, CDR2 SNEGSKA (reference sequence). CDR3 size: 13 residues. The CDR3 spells CSAEGGEGQPQHF. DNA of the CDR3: TGCAGTGCTGAAGGGGGCGAGGGTCAGCCCCAGCATTTT.

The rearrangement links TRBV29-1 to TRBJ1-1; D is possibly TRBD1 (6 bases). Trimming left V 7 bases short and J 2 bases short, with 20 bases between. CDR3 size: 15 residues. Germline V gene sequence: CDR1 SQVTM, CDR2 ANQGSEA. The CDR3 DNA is TGCAGCGCTTCACAGGGTTGGGGATTTAACACTGAAGCTTTCTTT. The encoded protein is CSASQGWGFNTEAFF.

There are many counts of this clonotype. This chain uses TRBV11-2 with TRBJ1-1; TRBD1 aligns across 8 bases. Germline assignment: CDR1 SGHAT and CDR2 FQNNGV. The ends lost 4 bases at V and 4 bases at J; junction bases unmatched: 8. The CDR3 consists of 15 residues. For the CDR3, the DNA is TGTGCCAGCAGCTCCAGACGACAGGGGAGCACTGAAGCTTTCTTT. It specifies CASSSRRQGSTEAFF.

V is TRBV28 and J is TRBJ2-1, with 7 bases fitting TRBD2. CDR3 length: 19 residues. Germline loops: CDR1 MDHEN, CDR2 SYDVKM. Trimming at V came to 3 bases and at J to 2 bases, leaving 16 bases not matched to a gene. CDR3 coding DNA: TGTGCCAGCAGTTTTGAGGAGTTGGGGAGGGGTCGGGCCTACAATGAGCAGTTCTTC. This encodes CASSFEELGRGRAYNEQFF.

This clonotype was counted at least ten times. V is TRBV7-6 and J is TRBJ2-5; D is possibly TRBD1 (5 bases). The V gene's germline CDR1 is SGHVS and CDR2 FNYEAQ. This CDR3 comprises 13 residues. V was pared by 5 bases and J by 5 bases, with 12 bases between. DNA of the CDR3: TGTGCCAGCAGCCAGGGAACGTGGGAGACCCAGTACTTC. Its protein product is CASSQGTWETQYF.

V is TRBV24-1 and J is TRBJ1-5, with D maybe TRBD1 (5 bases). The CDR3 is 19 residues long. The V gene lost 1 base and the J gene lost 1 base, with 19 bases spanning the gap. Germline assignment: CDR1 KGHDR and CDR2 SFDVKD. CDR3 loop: CATSDFGGKGSGSNQPQHF. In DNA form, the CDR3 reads TGTGCCACCAGTGATTTTGGGGGGAAGGGCTCGGGGAGCAATCAGCCCCAGCATTTT.

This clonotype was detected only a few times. CDR3 DNA: TGCAGCGTTCCGGCGGGACCGAATGAAAAACTGTTTTTT. Amino acid sequence: CSVPAGPNEKLFF. The J gene is TRBJ1-4, the V gene TRBV29-1, with D possibly being TRBD1 (5 bases). CDR1 and CDR2 from the germline V gene are SQVTM and ANQGSEA. The germline V and J ends were trimmed by 5 bases and 5 bases, with 12 bases remaining between them. The CDR3 is made up of 13 amino acids.

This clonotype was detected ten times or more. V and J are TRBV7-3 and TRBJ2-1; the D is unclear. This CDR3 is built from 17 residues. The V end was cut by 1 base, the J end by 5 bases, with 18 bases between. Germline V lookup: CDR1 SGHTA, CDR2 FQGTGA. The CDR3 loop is CASSLKGAGNRNNEQFF. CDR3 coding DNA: TGTGCCAGCAGCTTAAAAGGTGCAGGCAATCGAAACAATGAGCAGTTCTTC.

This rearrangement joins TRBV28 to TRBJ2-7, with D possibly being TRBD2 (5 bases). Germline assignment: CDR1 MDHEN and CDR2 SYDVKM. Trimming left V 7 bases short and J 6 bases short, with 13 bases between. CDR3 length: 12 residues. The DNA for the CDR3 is TGTGCCAGCAACGAGGGTTCGATCGAGCAGTACTTC. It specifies CASNEGSIEQYF.

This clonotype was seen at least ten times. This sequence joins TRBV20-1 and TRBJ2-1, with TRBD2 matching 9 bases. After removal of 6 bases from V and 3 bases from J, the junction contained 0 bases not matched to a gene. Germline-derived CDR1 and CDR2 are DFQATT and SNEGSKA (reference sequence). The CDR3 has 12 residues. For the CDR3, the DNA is TGCAGTGCGACTAGCGGCTACAATGAGCAGTTCTTC. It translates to CSATSGYNEQFF.

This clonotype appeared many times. The chain's CDR3 is CASSLVGQGPSGYTF. Written as DNA, the CDR3 is TGTGCCAGCAGTTTAGTGGGACAGGGCCCCTCTGGCTACACCTTC. The chain couples TRBV27 to TRBJ1-2, with TRBD1 matching over 9 bases. Losses at the gene ends were 2 bases for V and 7 bases for J; bases not matched to a gene: 8. The CDR3 is made up of 15 amino acids. Germline-derived CDR1 and CDR2 are MNHEY and SMNVEV (reference sequence).

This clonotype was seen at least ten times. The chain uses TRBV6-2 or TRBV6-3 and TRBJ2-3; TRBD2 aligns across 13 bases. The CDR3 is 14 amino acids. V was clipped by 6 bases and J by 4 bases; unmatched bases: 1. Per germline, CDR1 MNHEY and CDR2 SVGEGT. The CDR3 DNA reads TGTGCCAGCAGAGGACTAGCGGGAGCAGATACGCAGTATTTT. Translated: CASRGLAGADTQYF.

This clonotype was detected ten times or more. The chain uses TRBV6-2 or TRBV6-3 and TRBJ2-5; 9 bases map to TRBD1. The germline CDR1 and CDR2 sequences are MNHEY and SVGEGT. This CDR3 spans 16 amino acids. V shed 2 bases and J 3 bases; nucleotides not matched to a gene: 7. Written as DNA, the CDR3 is TGTGCCAGCAGTTACCATCCCGGGACAGGGAAAGAGACCCAGTACTTC. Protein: CASSYHPGTGKETQYF.

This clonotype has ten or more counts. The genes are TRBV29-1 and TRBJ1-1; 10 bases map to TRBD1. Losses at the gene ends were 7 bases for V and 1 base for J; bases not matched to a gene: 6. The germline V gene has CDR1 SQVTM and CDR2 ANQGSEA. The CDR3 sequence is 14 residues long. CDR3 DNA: TGCAGCGCTGTGGGACAGGGGAGGAACACTGAAGCTTTCTTT. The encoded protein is CSAVGQGRNTEAFF. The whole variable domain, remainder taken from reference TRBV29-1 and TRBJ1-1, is SAVISQKPSRDICQRGTSLTIQCQVDSQVTMMFWYRQQPGQSLTLIATANQGSEATYESGFVIDKFPISRPNLTFSTLTVSNMSPEDSSIYLCSAVGQGRNTEAFFGQGTRLTVV.

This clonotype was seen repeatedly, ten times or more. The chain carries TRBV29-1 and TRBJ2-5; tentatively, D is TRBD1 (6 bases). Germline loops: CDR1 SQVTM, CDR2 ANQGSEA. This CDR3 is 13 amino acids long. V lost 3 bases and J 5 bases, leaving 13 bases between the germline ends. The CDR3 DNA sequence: TGCAGCGTTGATTGGGCTAGGGGGGAGACCCAGTACTTC. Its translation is CSVDWARGETQYF.

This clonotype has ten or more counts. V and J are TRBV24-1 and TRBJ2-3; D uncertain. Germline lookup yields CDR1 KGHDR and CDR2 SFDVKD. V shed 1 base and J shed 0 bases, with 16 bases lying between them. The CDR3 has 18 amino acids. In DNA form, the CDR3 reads TGTGCCACCAGTGATTTCGGACGGGCGAAACTAAGCACAGATACGCAGTATTTT. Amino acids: CATSDFGRAKLSTDTQYF.